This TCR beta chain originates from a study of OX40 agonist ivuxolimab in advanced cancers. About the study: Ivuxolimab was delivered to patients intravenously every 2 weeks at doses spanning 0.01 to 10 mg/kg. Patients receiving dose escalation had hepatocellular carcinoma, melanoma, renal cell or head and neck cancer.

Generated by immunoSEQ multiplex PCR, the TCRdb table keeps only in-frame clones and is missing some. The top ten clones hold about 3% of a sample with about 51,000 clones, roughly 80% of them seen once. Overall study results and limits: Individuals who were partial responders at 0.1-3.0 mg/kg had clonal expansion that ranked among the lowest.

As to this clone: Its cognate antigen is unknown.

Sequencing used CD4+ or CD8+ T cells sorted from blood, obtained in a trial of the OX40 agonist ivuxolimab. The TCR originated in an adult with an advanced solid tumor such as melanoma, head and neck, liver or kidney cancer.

The CDR3 DNA is TGTGCCAGCAGCCTGGGACAGAACTATGGCTACACCTTC. It specifies CASSLGQNYGYTF. V usage is TRBV7-3 and J usage is TRBJ1-2; the match to TRBD1 covers 7 bases. J was trimmed by 2 bases and V by 5 bases; bases with no gene match: 2. The CDR3 totals 13 residues. Germline V CDR1 and CDR2: SGHTA, FQGTGA.